These 26 T cell receptor beta chains were sequenced from one sample in a study of T cell changes during pregnancy in multiple sclerosis. Produced via immunoSEQ multiplex PCR; TCRdb's table is partial and in-frame only. This table has roughly 40,000 clones, more than 90% appearing once. The sample consisted of CD8+ T cells from peripheral blood mononuclear cells, taken in the first trimester of pregnancy. These receptors all stem from a female donor with multiple sclerosis, enrolled in a pregnancy study.

The chain joins TRBV5-6 to TRBJ2-3, with 10 bases lining up with TRBD2. This CDR3 has 18 amino acids. V shed 0 bases and J 4 bases; nucleotides not matched to a gene: 11. CDR1 is SGHDT, CDR2 YYEEEE, per germline. The CDR3 reads CASSLAFGPAGGPDTQYF. CDR3 nucleotides: TGTGCCAGCAGCTTGGCCTTCGGTCCAGCGGGGGGGCCAGATACGCAGTATTTT.

The rearrangement uses TRBV1 and TRBJ2-1; no check of the table's D call, TRBD1, against the DNA was made. TRBV1 is marked as a pseudogene. The CDR3 loop spans 16 amino acids. The CDR3 bases are TGCACCAGCAGCCAAGGCCCGGGACAGGGGGCGGATGAGCAGTTCTTC. Its protein product is CTSSQGPGQGADEQFF.

The chain recombines TRBV9 with TRBJ2-1, with 10 bases lining up with TRBD2. Germline V lookup: CDR1 SGDLS, CDR2 YYNGEE. This CDR3 contains 14 residues. V lost 4 bases to trimming and J lost 7 bases; unmatched junction nucleotides: 5. CDR3 amino acids: CASSPSGRVNEQFF. The CDR3 region has the DNA TGTGCCAGCAGCCCGAGCGGGAGGGTTAATGAGCAGTTCTTC.

This rearrangement joins TRBV6-5 to TRBJ2-2; a possible D gene is TRBD1 (8 bases). Germline V lookup: CDR1 MNHEY, CDR2 SVGAGI. The CDR3 contains 15 residues. V lost 2 bases, J lost 5 bases, and 12 bases lay in between. The DNA of the CDR3 is TGTGCCAGCAGTTACCTACAGGGGGGGACCGGGGAGCTGTTTTTT. It encodes CASSYLQGGTGELFF.

This chain connects TRBV7-8 to TRBJ2-5; the match to TRBD2 covers 12 bases. The V and J ends lost 2 bases and 5 bases, in that order; junction bases with no gene match: 12. The CDR3 loop spans 18 amino acids. Germline lookup yields CDR1 SGHVS and CDR2 FQNEAQ. The CDR3 here is CASSLSLAGGLAGETQYF. Here the CDR3 DNA reads TGTGCCAGCAGCTTATCGCTAGCGGGGGGGCTAGCGGGGGAGACCCAGTACTTC.

This clone showed up just a few times. V is TRBV6-4 and J is TRBJ1-6; D is undetermined. V was pared by 3 bases and J by 9 bases, with 12 bases between. CDR1 MRHNA and CDR2 SNTAGT come from the germline V gene. The CDR3 is made up of 14 amino acids. CDR3 nucleotides: TGTGCCAGCAGTGAGCGGCCGATTAGTTCACCCCTCCACTTT. It translates to CASSERPISSPLHF.

This rearrangement joins TRBV12-5 to TRBJ1-1; the match to TRBD1 covers 7 bases. V trimming: 7 bases; J trimming: 4 bases; junction bases outside the gene matches: 9. The CDR3 contains 14 residues. Germline loops: CDR1 LGHNT, CDR2 FRNRAP. The CDR3 DNA sequence: TGTGCTAGTGCTAACCCTTCAGGGGGCACTGAAGCTTTCTTT. Its protein is CASANPSGGTEAFF.

The J gene is TRBJ2-1, the V gene TRBV5-1; maybe TRBD1 (5 bases). Per germline, CDR1 SGHRS and CDR2 YFSETQ. Trimming removed 2 bases at V and 7 bases at J, with 19 bases between. The CDR3 runs to 16 residues. The DNA of the CDR3 is TGCGCCAGCAGCTTCCTGAGGTCAGGGCAGGGAAATGAGCAGTTCTTC. As protein: CASSFLRSGQGNEQFF.

The genes are TRBV7-9 and TRBJ2-7, with 10 bases lining up with TRBD1. The J segment lost 1 base and the V segment lost 4 bases, leaving 4 bases of the junction unmatched. The CDR3 is 15 amino acids. The V gene's germline CDR1 is SEHNR and CDR2 FQNEAQ (reference sequence). CDR3 protein: CASSSPGQGSYEQYF. In DNA form, the CDR3 reads TGTGCCAGCAGCTCACCGGGACAGGGGTCCTACGAGCAGTACTTC.

Here the CDR3 DNA reads TGTGCCTGGAGTGCGGACACTGACTCCTACAATGAGCAGTTCTTC. Its translation is CAWSADTDSYNEQFF. This chain links TRBV30 with TRBJ2-1, with a tentative D call TRBD1 (5 bases). Germline CDR1 is GTSNPN and CDR2 is SVGIG (reference sequence). Trimming removed 1 base from V and 0 bases from J, with 10 bases in between. The CDR3 length is 15 residues. The entire variable domain, with the rest obtained from reference TRBV30 and TRBJ2-1, is as follows: SQTIHQWPATLVQPVGSPLSLECTVEGTSNPNLYWYRQAAGRGLQLLFYSVGIGQISSEVPQNLSASRPQDRQFILSSKKLLLSDSGFYLCAWSADTDSYNEQFFGPGTRLTVL.

This clone was seen a single time. This chain links TRBV10-2 with TRBJ2-2; tentative D call: TRBD2 (6 bases). The V end lost 3 bases, the J end lost 7 bases, and 9 bases lay between the germline ends. The CDR3 is 13 amino acids. Germline CDR1 is WSHSY and CDR2 is SAAADI. CDR3 region: CASSDGGNGELFF. CDR3 DNA: TGCGCCAGCAGTGACGGGGGTAACGGGGAGCTGTTTTTT.

This clone was observed once. The chain uses TRBV19 and TRBJ1-1; no clear D gene. CDR1 is LNHDA, CDR2 SQIVND, per germline (reference sequence). Trimming left V 9 bases short and J 4 bases short, with 15 bases between. The CDR3 sequence is 13 residues long. The CDR3 loop reads CASSLPRGTEAFF. The CDR3 DNA follows: TGTGCCAGCTCTTTACCGCGGGGCACTGAAGCTTTCTTT.

The rearrangement links TRBV30 to TRBJ1-5, with D hard to call. The germline CDR1 and CDR2 sequences are GTSNPN and SVGIG (reference sequence). The CDR3 is made up of 13 amino acids. Trimming removed 8 bases from V and 1 base from J, with 12 bases in between. DNA for the CDR3: TGTGCCGGCACATGGTCAAGCAATCAGCCCCAGCATTTT. Translating it yields CAGTWSSNQPQHF.

The chain carries TRBV6-5 and TRBJ2-1; D call uncertain. The CDR3 length is 13 residues. The V end was cut by 6 bases, the J end by 5 bases, with 11 bases between. CDR1 and CDR2 (germline): MNHEY, SVGAGI. CDR3 DNA sequence: TGTGCCAGCAGCTCCCTGCACAACAATGAGCAGTTCTTC. Translation: CASSSLHNNEQFF.

This chain uses TRBV2 with TRBJ2-5; 8 nucleotides agree with TRBD2. The CDR3 totals 14 residues. Germline V gene sequence: CDR1 SNHLY, CDR2 FYNNEI. V lost 11 bases and J lost 2; bases outside the gene matches: 10. For the CDR3, the DNA is TGTGCCGGAAGCGTAGCGGGGCCGCAAGAGACCCAGTACTTC. Protein sequence: CAGSVAGPQETQYF. The full variable domain, rest sourced from reference TRBV2 and TRBJ2-5, is EPEVTQTPSHQVTQMGQEVILRCVPISNHLYFYWYRQILGQKVEFLVSFYNNEISEKSEIFDDQFSVERPDGSNFTLKIRSTKLEDSAMYFCAGSVAGPQETQYFGPGTRLLVL.

V and J are TRBV29-1 and TRBJ1-3; tentative D call: TRBD1 (5 bases). Germline assignment: CDR1 SQVTM and CDR2 ANQGSEA. The CDR3 sequence is 13 residues long. Trimming pared 4 bases from V and 2 bases from J, leaving 9 bases between. The CDR3 nucleotides are TGCAGCGTTGTCCCAGGGACTGGAAACACCATATATTTT. This gives the protein CSVVPGTGNTIYF.

The chain recombines TRBV14 with TRBJ1-1; 9 nucleotides align to TRBD1. Germline V gene data show CDR1 as SGHDN and CDR2 as FVKESK. Germline trimming cut 1 base from V and 3 bases from J; bases unmatched to any gene: 18. This CDR3 spans 20 amino acids. The CDR3 loop is CASSQGYYRTGDKSYTEAFF. CDR3 nucleotide sequence: TGTGCCAGCAGCCAAGGATACTACCGGACAGGGGATAAAAGTTACACTGAAGCTTTCTTT.

V usage is TRBV2 and J usage is TRBJ1-5; D may be TRBD1 (6 bases). The V gene lost 2 bases and the J gene lost 2 bases, with 10 bases spanning the gap. The CDR3 totals 15 residues. Germline CDR1 reads SNHLY; CDR2 reads FYNNEI. The DNA for the CDR3 is TGTGCCAGCAGTGAATTAGGACAGCGCAATCAGCCCCAGCATTTT. Its translation is CASSELGQRNQPQHF.

The chain's CDR3 is CASSDGGSGNQPQHF. CDR3 in DNA: TGTGCCAGCAGTGATGGAGGGTCTGGCAATCAGCCCCAGCATTTT. The genes are TRBV2 and TRBJ1-5, with D hard to call. The CDR3 loop spans 15 amino acids. V was clipped by 3 bases and J by 2 bases, with 11 bases between them. Germline CDR1 reads SNHLY; CDR2 reads FYNNEI.

Remarks on this clone: At one end, the junction sequence differs from germline, possibly due to a read error. Other DNA sequences in the sample encode the same CDR3. The chain links TRBV5-6 to TRBJ2-7; 7 nucleotides agree with TRBD1. Germline V lookup: CDR1 SGHDT, CDR2 YYEEEE. The CDR3 covers 13 residues. The CDR3 region has the DNA TGTGCCAGCAGTTTGGGACAGTCCTACGAGCAGTACTTC. Its protein is CASSLGQSYEQYF.

This rearrangement joins TRBV6-1 to TRBJ2-1; 7 bases are a match to TRBD1. V was pared by 6 bases and J by 0 bases, with 5 bases of the junction left unmatched. Germline V gene sequence: CDR1 MNHNS, CDR2 SASEGT. The CDR3 totals 15 residues. Here the CDR3 DNA reads TGTGCCAGCAGCCTCGACAGGGACTCCTACAATGAGCAGTTCTTC. Its translation: CASSLDRDSYNEQFF.

The J gene is TRBJ2-3, the V gene TRBV11-1; D is possibly TRBD2 (6 bases). V was pared by 3 bases and J by 2 bases, with 12 bases between. This CDR3 spans 15 amino acids. The germline V gene has CDR1 SGHAT and CDR2 FQDESV (reference sequence). CDR3 loop: CASSLRLGNTDTQYF. DNA of the CDR3: TGTGCCAGCAGCTTGCGACTAGGGAACACAGATACGCAGTATTTT.

This chain joins TRBV15 and TRBJ2-3; the D gene is possibly TRBD2 (7 bases). V dropped 1 base and J dropped 5 bases, with 13 bases sitting between them. Germline V gives CDR1 LNHNV, CDR2 YYDKDF (reference sequence). The CDR3 has 15 amino acids. The CDR3, as DNA: TGTGCCACCAGCAGAGGTGGGGGGGCCGGAGATACGCAGTATTTT. Translated, it gives CATSRGGGAGDTQYF.

This rearrangement joins TRBV10-3 to TRBJ1-2, with D unclear. Deletions cut 3 bases from V and 0 bases from J, with 14 bases between. Germline values: CDR1 ENHRY, CDR2 SYGVKD. The CDR3 sequence is 16 residues long. The CDR3 reads CAISDSSGSTNYGYTF. As DNA, the CDR3 is TGTGCCATCAGTGATTCATCAGGATCCACTAACTATGGCTACACCTTC.

For the CDR3, the DNA is TGTGCCAGTAGTCACGCCAGCGGGGGGGCAGAGACCCAGTACTTC. Protein sequence: CASSHASGGAETQYF. This chain uses TRBV19 with TRBJ2-5, with TRBD2 matching 10 bases. The CDR3 covers 15 residues. The germline V gene has CDR1 LNHDA and CDR2 SQIVND (reference sequence). V lost 5 bases to trimming and J lost 4 bases; unmatched junction nucleotides: 7.

CDR3 sequence reads: CASSWGTGDAETQYF. CDR3 in DNA: TGTGCCAGCAGCTGGGGGACAGGGGATGCGGAGACCCAGTACTTC. The rearrangement joins TRBV11-2 to TRBJ2-5; the match to TRBD1 covers 10 bases. The CDR3 has 15 residues. Per the germline V gene, CDR1 is SGHAT and CDR2 is FQNNGV. The V segment lost 4 bases and the J segment 5 bases; nucleotides outside the gene matches: 7.